This T cell receptor beta chain was documented in a study of blood T cell repertoires in COVID-19. Study overall: Whether acute or convalescent, the COVID-19 samples came from the United States, Italy and Spain. T cells, B-cell-depleted T cells, or PBMCs supplied cDNA or gDNA.

V gave up 5 bases and J gave up 4 bases, with 12 bases separating them. CDR1 SGHTA and CDR2 FQGNSA come from the germline V gene. The CDR3 is 13 amino acids. Profiling relied on immunoSEQ multiplex PCR, and the TCRdb table lists in-frame clones only, not all of them. This table holds 85,000 to 130,000 clones, around 82% found once. The receptor's source is a man aged 60 to 75 with acute or convalescent COVID-19. The sample comprised peripheral blood. This chain uses TRBV7-2 with TRBJ2-7, with D possibly being TRBD2 (6 bases). CDR3 in amino acids: CASSPRRGYEQYF. The CDR3 coding sequence is TGTGCCAGCAGCCCACGGAGGGGTTACGAGCAGTACTTC.